This T cell receptor beta chain comes out of a study of T cells after yellow fever vaccination. TCRdb reprocessed the 5' RACE reads with MiXCR, giving one entry per CDR3 protein. The data contain more than 300,000 distinct CDR3 sequences, about 6.6% of them singletons. CDR1 and CDR2 (germline): DFQATT, SNEGSKA (reference sequence). The CDR3 has 17 residues. The J segment lost 5 bases and the V segment lost 7 bases, leaving 19 bases of the junction unmatched. This clonotype showed up just a few times. Sequencing used PBMCs, obtained more than 35 days after the first yellow fever vaccination. The chain carries TRBV20-1 and TRBJ2-5; 10 bases align to TRBD2. This clonotype originated in a man aged 18 to 30 who received the YFV17D yellow fever vaccine. CDR3 amino acids: CSVRGLAGDRTDETQYF. The CDR3 region has the DNA TGCAGTGTTAGGGGGCTAGCGGGGGACCGGACCGATGAGACCCAGTACTTC.